The next 13 T cell receptor beta chains were all read from a single sample in a study of CXCR3-negative and CXCR3-positive naive CD8 T cells. Whole-study findings and limits: When CXCR3-positive naive cells were set against CXCR3-negative naive cells, the former had more hydrophobic TRB CDR3s.

No antigens are known for them. The authors prepared UMI-labeled TRB cDNA libraries by 5' RACE. After re-calling the 5' RACE reads, TCRdb lists one entry per CDR3 protein, DNA absent. Listed are 130,000 to 150,000 distinct CDR3 sequences; roughly 0.28% falls within the top ten. Sequenced sample: naive CXCR3+ CD8+ T cells from blood. The subset here: CD45RO-CCR7+CD27+CD95- naive CD8+ T cells expressing CXCR3 (TNR3+). Receptor source: a human donor in good health. Some clones in this sample may be carry-over from other donors' samples.

This chain links TRBV7-3 with TRBJ2-1. The CDR3 contains 14 residues. Germline-derived CDR1 and CDR2 are SGHTA and FQGTGA. The CDR3 here is CASSYDTTYNEQFF.

CDR3 amino acids: CSVEIRELSSYEQYF. The J gene is TRBJ2-7, the V gene TRBV29-1. Germline-derived CDR1 and CDR2 are SQVTM and ANQGSEA. The CDR3 is 15 amino acids.

The V and J genes are TRBV29-1 and TRBJ1-1; TCRdb gives TRBD1 as the D gene, but with no DNA this cannot be confirmed. The CDR3 has 13 amino acids. Germline V lookup: CDR1 SQVTM, CDR2 ANQGSEA. Here the CDR3 reads CSVNRQDYTETFF.

The rearrangement links TRBV13 to TRBJ1-1. This CDR3 region has 12 residues. CDR1 PRHDT and CDR2 FYEKMQ come from the germline V gene (reference sequence). The CDR3 region is CASSLLSTEAFF.

The rearrangement joins TRBV7-2 to TRBJ2-1; TCRdb returns TRBD2, unconfirmable since there is no DNA. Germline loops: CDR1 SGHTA, CDR2 FQGNSA. CDR3 length equals 15 residues. CDR3 sequence reads: CASSLGLAGRYEQFF.

Here the CDR3 reads CASSFDSGTLSYEQYF. The V gene is TRBV6-5, the J gene TRBJ2-7; TCRdb picks TRBD2, but there is no DNA to check that call. This CDR3 region has 16 residues. CDR1 is MNHEY, CDR2 SVGAGI, per germline.

The chain is built from TRBV3-1 and TRBJ2-1; TCRdb designates TRBD2, a call that cannot be tested without DNA. The germline CDR1 and CDR2 sequences are LGHDT and YNNKEL (reference sequence). The CDR3 totals 17 residues. The CDR3 protein is CASSPRTSGSSYNEQFF.

The J gene is TRBJ2-5, the V gene TRBV15; the D call of TRBD2 rests on TCRdb alone, since no DNA is present to check it. Germline assignment: CDR1 LNHNV and CDR2 YYDKDF (reference sequence). The CDR3 contains 20 residues. CDR3 residues: CATSGTLDMPGTRGSKTQYF. Looking up the rest from reference TRBV15 and TRBJ2-5 gives the full variable domain: DAMVIQNPRYQVTQFGKPVTLSCSQTLNHNVMYWYQQKSSQAPKLLFHYYDKDFNNEADTPDNFQSRRPNTSFCFLDIRSPGLGDTAMYLCATSGTLDMPGTRGSKTQYFGPGTRLLVL.

The gene calls are TRBV19 and TRBJ2-2; TCRdb outputs TRBD1, but without DNA this stays unchecked. This CDR3 comprises 15 residues. In germline, CDR1 is LNHDA, CDR2 SQIVND (reference sequence). The CDR3 reads CASSMGDRGSGELFF.

The chain joins TRBV7-9 to TRBJ1-3. Germline lookup yields CDR1 SEHNR and CDR2 FQNEAQ (reference sequence). This CDR3 is built from 17 residues. CDR3 residues: CASSLGGVAESGNTIYF.

The chain employs TRBV19 and TRBJ1-5; the TCRdb D gene call, TRBD1, has no DNA to confirm it. Germline-derived CDR1 and CDR2 are LNHDA and SQIVND (reference sequence). The CDR3 covers 18 residues. The CDR3 region is CASIARFVGDGGNQPQHF.

This chain uses TRBV14 with TRBJ2-1; TCRdb's assignment of TRBD2 cannot be checked, as there is no DNA. CDR3 size: 13 residues. CDR1 SGHDN and CDR2 FVKESK come from the germline V gene. CDR3 residues: CASGLAYYNEQFF.

The V call is TRBV7-9, the J call TRBJ2-7; there is no DNA to check the TCRdb D call of TRBD1. This CDR3 region has 15 residues. Germline CDR1 SEHNR, CDR2 FQNEAQ (reference sequence). CDR3 sequence: CASSGVQGSPYEQYF. The variable domain in full, with the rest retrieved from reference TRBV7-9 and TRBJ2-7, is DTGVSQNPRHKITKRGQNVTFRCDPISEHNRLYWYRQTLGQGPEFLTYFQNEAQLEKSRLLSDRFSAERPKGSFSTLEIQRTEQGDSAMYLCASSGVQGSPYEQYFGPGTRLTVT.